The 4 T cell receptor delta chains below were found in one sample sequenced in a study of γδ T cells in repeated Plasmodium falciparum infection. TCRdb re-analyzed the multiplex PCR reads via CATT. The sample contains around 50,000 delta-chain clones, about 1.6% of which appear only once. Flow sorting of PBMC yielded separate Vgamma9/Vdelta2+ and Vdelta2-negative gammadelta T cell populations for bulk repertoire analysis. The sample consisted of gamma-delta T cells from blood. These TCRs come from a pool of human donors (malaria-infected and uninfected, not separated).

This clone was detected many times. With a much larger clone just one base away, this may be a read error. The sample holds other DNA sequences that translate to the same CDR3. This sequence joins TRDV1 and TRDJ1; 12 bases are a match to TRDD3. Germline CDR1 is TSWWSYY and CDR2 is QGS. The CDR3 consists of 18 residues. The CDR3 nucleotides read TGTGCTCTTGGGGGCGTCTCGCACTGGGGGATACTTGGCGATAAGCTCATCTTT. Translating it yields CALGGVSHWGILGDKLIF.

A word on this clone: Since a far larger clone is one base different, this is likely a read error. Other DNA sequences in this specimen translate into the identical CDR3. No J gene call was made, and the V gene is TRDV1; whether TRDD3, the table's D call, matches the DNA was not checked. The CDR3 covers 17 residues. CDR1 is TSWWSYY and CDR2 is QGS in the germline V gene. The CDR3 protein is CALGEGLFTVYTDKLIF. The CDR3 coding sequence is TGTGCTCTTGGGGAGGGTCTCTTTACGGTGTACACCGATAAGCTCATCTTT.

This clone appeared a few times. This DNA's translation differs at residue 19 from TCRdb's protein, which comes from a much larger clone; a read error is likely, and the protein shown is translated from the DNA. The same CDR3 arises from other DNA sequences in this sample as well. The V gene call is TRDV1, and the J gene call is absent; TRDD3 is the table's D call and was not checked against the DNA. There are 24 residues in the CDR3. Germline V gene data show CDR1 as TSWWSYY and CDR2 as QGS. The CDR3 coding sequence is TGTGCTCTTGGGGGCCCTGGGAGTGTGACGACCGGGGCACTGGGGGAGAGTCGGGTCGGTAAACTGATCTTT. Protein sequence: CALGGPGSVTTGALGESRVGKLIF.

This clone has only a few counts. The translation of this DNA and the TCRdb protein of a much larger clone differ at residue 13, probably owing to a read error; the protein shown here is translated from the DNA. The chain carries TRDV1 and TRDJ1; D is unresolved. Germline CDR1 is TSWWSYY and CDR2 is QGS. The CDR3 runs to 19 residues. V lost 1 base and J lost 1, with 22 bases in between. The CDR3 region is CALGERGIKTRESTDKLIF. CDR3 DNA: TGTGCTCTTGGGGAACGGGGCATAAAGACGAGGGAGTCCACCGATAAACTCATCTTT.